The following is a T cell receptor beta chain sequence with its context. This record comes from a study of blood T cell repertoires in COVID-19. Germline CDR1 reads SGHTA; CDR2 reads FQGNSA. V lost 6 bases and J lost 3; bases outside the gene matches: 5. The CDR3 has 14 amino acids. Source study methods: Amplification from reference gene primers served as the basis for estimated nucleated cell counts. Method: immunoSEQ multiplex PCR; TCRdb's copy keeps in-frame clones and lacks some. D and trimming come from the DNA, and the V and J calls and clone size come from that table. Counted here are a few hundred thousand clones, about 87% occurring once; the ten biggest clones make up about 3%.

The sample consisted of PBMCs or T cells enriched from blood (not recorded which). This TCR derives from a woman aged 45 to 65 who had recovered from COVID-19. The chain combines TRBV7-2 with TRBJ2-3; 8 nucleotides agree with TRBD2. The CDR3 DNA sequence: TGTGCCAGCAGGGCCGGGACTAGTACAGATACGCAGTATTTT. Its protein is CASRAGTSTDTQYF. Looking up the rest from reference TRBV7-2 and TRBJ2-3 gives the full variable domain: GAGVSQSPSNKVTEKGKDVELRCDPISGHTALYWYRQSLGQGLEFLIYFQGNSAPDKSGLPSDRFSAERTGGSVSTLTIQRTQQEDSAVYLCASRAGTSTDTQYFGPGTRLTVL.